This T cell receptor beta chain was captured in a study of T cells in Graves' hyperthyroidism and ophthalmopathy. Amplification yielded TCR beta CDR3 regions, with RNA transcripts as the source. First-round RT-PCR targeting the TCR CDR3 was performed with the HTBI primer set. TCRdb reanalysed the multiplex PCR reads using MiXCR and keeps one entry per CDR3 protein. Among a few hundred thousand distinct CDR3 sequences, approximately 17% were seen once, and the ten largest hold 40%. The germline CDR1 and CDR2 sequences are SGHVS and FNYEAQ. The CDR3 contains 17 residues. V was shortened by 3 bases and J by 2 bases, with 19 bases between the two germline ends. This clonotype has ten or more counts. With duration under 3 months, ophthalmopathy was active: Clinical Activity Score at least 3, NOSPECS at least 4.

The J gene is TRBJ1-2, the V gene TRBV7-6; no reliable D call. This sequence originates from a young man with Graves' ophthalmopathy. The sample consisted of blood. CDR3 sequence (DNA): TGTGCCAGCAGCTTCTACCTCCCGGGCCCCTTAAACTATGGCTACACCTTC. It codes for CASSFYLPGPLNYGYTF.